This T cell receptor beta chain originates from a study of radiation and T cells in renal cell carcinoma. Study observations and caveats: From baseline, blood top tumor clonotypes peaked at 2 weeks post-radiation. Irradiated tumors had higher TCR clonality than control tumors.

This clone was counted only a few times. Antigen specificity is unknown. Specified treatment: 15 Gy SBRT to primary tumor, nephrectomy 4 weeks later. Nephrectomy followed 15 Gy stereotactic body radiation by 4 weeks. The CDR3 length is 14 residues. V lost 2 bases to trimming and J lost 7 bases, with 14 bases between them. In germline, CDR1 is LGHNA, CDR2 YSLEER. Produced via immunoSEQ multiplex PCR; TCRdb's table is partial and in-frame only. Among 17,000 or so clones, 55% were seen once, and the ten largest hold about an eighth. The material was tumor tissue, obtained from a patient whose treatment included radiotherapy and nephrectomy. The sequence was obtained from a man aged 45-65 years with renal cell carcinoma. The chain combines TRBV4-3 with TRBJ1-1; D gene unclear. The chain's CDR3 is CASSQPAAGSEAFF. Written as DNA, the CDR3 is TGCGCCAGCAGCCAACCGGCTGCAGGCAGTGAAGCTTTCTTT.